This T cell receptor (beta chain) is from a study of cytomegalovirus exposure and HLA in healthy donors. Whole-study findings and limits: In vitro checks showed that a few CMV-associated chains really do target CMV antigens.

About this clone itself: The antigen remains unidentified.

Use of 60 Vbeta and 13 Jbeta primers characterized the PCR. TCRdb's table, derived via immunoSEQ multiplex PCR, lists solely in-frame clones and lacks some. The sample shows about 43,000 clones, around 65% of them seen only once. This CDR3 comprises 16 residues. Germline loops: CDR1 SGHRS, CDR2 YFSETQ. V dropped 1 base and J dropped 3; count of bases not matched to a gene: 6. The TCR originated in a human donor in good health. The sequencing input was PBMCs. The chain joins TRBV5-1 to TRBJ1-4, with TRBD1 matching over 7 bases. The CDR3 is CASSLQPTGSNEKLFF. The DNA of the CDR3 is TGCGCCAGCAGCTTGCAGCCGACAGGGTCTAATGAAAAACTGTTTTTT.